The following is a T cell receptor beta chain sequence with its context. These data originate in a study of control samples from healthy donors and cancer patients. V lost 4 bases to trimming and J lost 1 base, with 4 bases between them. CDR3 size: 12 residues. Germline CDR1 SQVTM, CDR2 ANQGSEA. Data came from immunoSEQ multiplex PCR; TCRdb stores just in-frame clones and leaves some out. This repertoire shows approximately 45,000 clones, 91% found once; its top ten account for 20% to 25%. The sequence was obtained from a woman in her thirties or forties with head and neck cancer. The chain has TRBV29-1 and TRBJ1-4; D is ambiguous. The sample was PBMCs. The CDR3 nucleotides read TGCAGCGTTGGGGTAACTAATGAAAAACTGTTTTTT. Protein: CSVGVTNEKLFF.